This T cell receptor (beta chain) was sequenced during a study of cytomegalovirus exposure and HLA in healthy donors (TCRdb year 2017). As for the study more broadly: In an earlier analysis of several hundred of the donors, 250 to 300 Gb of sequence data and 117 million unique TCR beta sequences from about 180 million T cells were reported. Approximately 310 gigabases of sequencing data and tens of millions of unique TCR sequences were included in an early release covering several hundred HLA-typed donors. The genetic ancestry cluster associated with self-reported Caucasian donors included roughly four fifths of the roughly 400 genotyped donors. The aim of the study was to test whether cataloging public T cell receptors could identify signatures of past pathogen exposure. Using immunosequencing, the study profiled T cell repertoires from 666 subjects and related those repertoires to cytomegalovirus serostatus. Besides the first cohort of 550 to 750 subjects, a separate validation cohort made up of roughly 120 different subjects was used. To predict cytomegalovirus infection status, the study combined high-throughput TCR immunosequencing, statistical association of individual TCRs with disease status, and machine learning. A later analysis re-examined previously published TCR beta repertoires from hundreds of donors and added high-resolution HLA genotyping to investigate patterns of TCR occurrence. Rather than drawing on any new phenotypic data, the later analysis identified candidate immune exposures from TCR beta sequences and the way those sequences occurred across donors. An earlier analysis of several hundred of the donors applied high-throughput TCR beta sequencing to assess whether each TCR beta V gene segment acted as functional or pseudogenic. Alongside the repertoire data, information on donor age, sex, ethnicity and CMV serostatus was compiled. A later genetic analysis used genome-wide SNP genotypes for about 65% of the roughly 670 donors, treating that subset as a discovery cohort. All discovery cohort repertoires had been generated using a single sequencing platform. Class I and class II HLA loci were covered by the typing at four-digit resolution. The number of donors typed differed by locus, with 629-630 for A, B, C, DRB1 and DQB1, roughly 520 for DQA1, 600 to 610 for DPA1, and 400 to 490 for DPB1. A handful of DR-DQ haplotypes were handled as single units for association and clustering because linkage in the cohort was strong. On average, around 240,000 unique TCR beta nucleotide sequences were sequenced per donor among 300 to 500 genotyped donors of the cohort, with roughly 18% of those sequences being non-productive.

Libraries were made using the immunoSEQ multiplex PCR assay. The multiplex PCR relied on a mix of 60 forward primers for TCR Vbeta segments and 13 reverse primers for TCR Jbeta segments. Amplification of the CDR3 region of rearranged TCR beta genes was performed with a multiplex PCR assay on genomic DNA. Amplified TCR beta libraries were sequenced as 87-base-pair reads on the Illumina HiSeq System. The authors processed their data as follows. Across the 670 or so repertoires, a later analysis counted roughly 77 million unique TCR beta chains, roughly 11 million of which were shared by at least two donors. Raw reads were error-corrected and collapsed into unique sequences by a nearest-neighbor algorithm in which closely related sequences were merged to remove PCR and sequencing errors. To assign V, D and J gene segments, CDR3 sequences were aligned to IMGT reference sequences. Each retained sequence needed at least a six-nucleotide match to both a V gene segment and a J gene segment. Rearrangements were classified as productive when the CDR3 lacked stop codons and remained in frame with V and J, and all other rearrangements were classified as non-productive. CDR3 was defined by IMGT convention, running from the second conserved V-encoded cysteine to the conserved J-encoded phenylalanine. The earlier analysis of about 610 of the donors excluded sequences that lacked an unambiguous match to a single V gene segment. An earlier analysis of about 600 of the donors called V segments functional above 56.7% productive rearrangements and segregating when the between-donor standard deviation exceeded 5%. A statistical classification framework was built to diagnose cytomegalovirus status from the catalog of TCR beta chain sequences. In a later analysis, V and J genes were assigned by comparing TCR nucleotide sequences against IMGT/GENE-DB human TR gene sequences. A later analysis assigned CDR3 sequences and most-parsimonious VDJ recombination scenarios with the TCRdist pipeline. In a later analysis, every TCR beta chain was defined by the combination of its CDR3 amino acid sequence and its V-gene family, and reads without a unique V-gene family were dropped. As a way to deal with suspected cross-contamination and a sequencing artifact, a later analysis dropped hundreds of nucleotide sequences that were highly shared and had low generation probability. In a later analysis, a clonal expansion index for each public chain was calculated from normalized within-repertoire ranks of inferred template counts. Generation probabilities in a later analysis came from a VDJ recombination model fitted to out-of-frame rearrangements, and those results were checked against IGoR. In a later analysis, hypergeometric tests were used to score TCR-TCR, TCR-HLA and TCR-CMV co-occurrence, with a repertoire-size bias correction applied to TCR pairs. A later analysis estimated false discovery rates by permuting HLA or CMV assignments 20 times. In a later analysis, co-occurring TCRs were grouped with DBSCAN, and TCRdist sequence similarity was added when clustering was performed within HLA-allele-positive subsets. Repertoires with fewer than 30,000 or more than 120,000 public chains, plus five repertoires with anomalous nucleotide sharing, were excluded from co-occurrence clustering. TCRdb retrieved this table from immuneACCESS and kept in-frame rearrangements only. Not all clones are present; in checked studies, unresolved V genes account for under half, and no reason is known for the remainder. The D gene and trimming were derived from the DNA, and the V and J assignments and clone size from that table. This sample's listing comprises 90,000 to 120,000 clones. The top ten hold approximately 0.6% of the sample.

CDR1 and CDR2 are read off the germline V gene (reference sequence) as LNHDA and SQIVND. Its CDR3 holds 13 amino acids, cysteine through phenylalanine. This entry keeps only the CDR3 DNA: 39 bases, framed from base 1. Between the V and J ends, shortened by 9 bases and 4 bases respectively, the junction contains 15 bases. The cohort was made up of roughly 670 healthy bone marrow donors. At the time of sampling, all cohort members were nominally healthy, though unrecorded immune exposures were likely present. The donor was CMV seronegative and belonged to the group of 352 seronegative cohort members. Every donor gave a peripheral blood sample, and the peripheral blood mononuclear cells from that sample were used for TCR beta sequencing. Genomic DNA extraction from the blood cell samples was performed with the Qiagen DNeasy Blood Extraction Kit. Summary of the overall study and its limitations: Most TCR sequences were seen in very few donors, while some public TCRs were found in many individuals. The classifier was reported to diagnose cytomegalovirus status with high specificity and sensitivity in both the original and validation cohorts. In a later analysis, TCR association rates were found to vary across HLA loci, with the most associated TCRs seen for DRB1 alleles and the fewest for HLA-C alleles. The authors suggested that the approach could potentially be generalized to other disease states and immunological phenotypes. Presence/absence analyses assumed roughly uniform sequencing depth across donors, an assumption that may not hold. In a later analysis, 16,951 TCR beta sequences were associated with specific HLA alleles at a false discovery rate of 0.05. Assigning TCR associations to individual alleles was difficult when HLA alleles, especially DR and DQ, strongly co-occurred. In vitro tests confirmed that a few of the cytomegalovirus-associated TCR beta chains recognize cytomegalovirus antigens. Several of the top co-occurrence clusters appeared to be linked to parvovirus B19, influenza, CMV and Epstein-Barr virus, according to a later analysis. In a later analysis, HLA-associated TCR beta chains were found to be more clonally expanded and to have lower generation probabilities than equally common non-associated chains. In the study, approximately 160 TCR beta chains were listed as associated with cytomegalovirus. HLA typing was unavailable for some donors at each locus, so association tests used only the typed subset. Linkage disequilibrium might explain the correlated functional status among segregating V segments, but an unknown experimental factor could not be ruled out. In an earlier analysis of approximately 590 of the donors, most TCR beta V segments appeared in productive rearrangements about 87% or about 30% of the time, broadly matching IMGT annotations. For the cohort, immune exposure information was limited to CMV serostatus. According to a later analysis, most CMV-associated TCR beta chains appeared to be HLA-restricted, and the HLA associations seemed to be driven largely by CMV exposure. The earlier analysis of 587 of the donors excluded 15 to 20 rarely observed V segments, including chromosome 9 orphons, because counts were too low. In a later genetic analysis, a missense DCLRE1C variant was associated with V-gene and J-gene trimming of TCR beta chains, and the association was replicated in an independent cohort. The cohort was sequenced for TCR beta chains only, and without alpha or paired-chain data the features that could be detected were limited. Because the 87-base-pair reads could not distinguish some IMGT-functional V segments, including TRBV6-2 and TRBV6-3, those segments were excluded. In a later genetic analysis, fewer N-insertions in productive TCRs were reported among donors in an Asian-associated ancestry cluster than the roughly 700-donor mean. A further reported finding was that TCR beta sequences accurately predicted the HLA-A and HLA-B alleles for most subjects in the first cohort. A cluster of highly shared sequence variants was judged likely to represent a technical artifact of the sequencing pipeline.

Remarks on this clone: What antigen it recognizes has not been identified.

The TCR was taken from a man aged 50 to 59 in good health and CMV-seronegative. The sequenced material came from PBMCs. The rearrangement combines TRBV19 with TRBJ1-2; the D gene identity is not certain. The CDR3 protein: CASSERDGYGYTF. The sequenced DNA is TGTGCCAGCAGCGAGAGGGATGGCTATGGCTACACCTTC.